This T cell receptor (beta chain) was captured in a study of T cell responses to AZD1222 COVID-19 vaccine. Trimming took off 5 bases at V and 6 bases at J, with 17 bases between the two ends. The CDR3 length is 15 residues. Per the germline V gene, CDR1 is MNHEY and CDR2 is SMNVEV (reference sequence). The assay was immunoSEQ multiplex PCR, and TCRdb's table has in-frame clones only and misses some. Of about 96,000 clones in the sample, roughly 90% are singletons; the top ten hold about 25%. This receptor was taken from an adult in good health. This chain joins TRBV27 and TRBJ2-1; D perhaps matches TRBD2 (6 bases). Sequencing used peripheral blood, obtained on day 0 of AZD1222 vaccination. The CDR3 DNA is TGTGCCAGCAGTCCCAACCTAGCGAACATCAATGAGCAGTTCTTC. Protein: CASSPNLANINEQFF.